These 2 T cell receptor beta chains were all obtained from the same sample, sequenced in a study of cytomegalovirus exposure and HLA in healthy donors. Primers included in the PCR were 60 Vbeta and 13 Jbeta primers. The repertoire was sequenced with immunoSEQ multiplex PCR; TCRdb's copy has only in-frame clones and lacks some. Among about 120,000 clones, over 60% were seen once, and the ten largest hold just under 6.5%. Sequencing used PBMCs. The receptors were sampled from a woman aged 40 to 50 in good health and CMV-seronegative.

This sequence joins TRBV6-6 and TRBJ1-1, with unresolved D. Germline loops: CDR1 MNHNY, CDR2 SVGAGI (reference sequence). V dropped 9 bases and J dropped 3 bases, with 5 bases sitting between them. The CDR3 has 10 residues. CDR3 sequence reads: CASSYTEAFF. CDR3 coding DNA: TGTGCCAGTTCCTACACTGAAGCTTTCTTT.

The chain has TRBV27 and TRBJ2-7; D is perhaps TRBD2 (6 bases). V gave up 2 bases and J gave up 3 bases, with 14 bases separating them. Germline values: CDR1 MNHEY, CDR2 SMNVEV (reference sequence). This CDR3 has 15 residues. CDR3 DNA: TGTGCCAGCAGTTTACGTGGGGGAGGCTTCTACGAGCAGTACTTC. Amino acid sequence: CASSLRGGGFYEQYF.